This TCR beta chain was sequenced for a study of technical replicates of blood from a handful of donors. Data came from immunoSEQ multiplex PCR; TCRdb stores just in-frame clones and leaves some out. The sample yields 65,000 to 85,000 clones, more than 85% seen once. CDR1 is SGHDT and CDR2 is YYEEEE in the germline V gene. Between the trimmed V and J ends, which lost 2 bases and 2 bases, there was a span of 14 bases. This CDR3 spans 15 amino acids. This receptor was identified in a human donor in good health. The sample taken for sequencing was T cells isolated from PBMCs. J is TRBJ2-7 and V is TRBV5-6, with D perhaps matching TRBD2 (6 bases). CDR3 region: CASSFTAGPPYEQYF. CDR3 nucleotide sequence: TGTGCCAGCAGCTTTACTGCGGGACCACCCTACGAGCAGTACTTC. Filled out from reference TRBV5-6 and TRBJ2-7, the complete variable domain reads DAGVTQSPTHLIKTRGQQVTLRCSPKSGHDTVSWYQQALGQGPQFIFQYYEEEERQRGNFPDRFSGHQFPNYSSELNVNALLLGDSALYLCASSFTAGPPYEQYFGPGTRLTVT.